Below, 17 T cell receptor beta chains from the same sample are listed, as sequenced in a study of blood T cell repertoires in COVID-19. Clones were sequenced by immunoSEQ multiplex PCR, and TCRdb holds only the in-frame ones, with some missing. The sample lists about 310,000 clones, roughly 84% occurring once. The material sequenced was peripheral blood. The receptors come from a man aged 45-65 years with active or convalescent COVID-19.

V usage is TRBV4-3 and J usage is TRBJ1-4; TRBD1 is a possible D gene (6 bases). CDR3 length equals 14 residues. CDR1 is LGHNA and CDR2 is YSLEER in the germline V gene. Trimming took 9 bases from V and 4 from J, leaving 15 bases between them. The chain's CDR3 is CASTLGGLNEKLFF. The CDR3 DNA follows: TGCGCCAGTACACTCGGGGGGCTTAATGAAAAACTGTTTTTT.

V and J are TRBV10-2 and TRBJ2-7, with a weak D call TRBD2 (6 bases). With 2 bases removed from V and 2 bases from J, the gap between germline ends came to 13 bases. This CDR3 comprises 15 residues. Per the germline V gene, CDR1 is WSHSY and CDR2 is SAAADI. CDR3 sequence: CASSEPGLLAYEQYF. In nucleotides, the CDR3 is TGCGCCAGCAGTGAGCCGGGACTTCTCGCCTACGAGCAGTACTTC.

The CDR3 sequence: CASSSTGGEQYF. CDR3 sequence (DNA): TGTGCCAGCAGCTCGACAGGGGGGGAGCAGTACTTC. The chain combines TRBV11-3 with TRBJ2-7; 9 bases align to TRBD1. This CDR3 has 12 amino acids. CDR1 and CDR2 from the germline V gene are SGHNT and YENEEA. J lost 7 bases, V lost 4 bases, and 2 bases had no gene match.

This rearrangement joins TRBV5-5 to TRBJ1-3; D remains unclear. The CDR3 totals 18 residues. With 0 bases removed from V and 0 bases from J, the gap between germline ends came to 16 bases. Germline CDR1 is SGHKS and CDR2 is YYEKEE (reference sequence). The CDR3 is CASSLDGVLSFSGNTIYF. The CDR3 nucleotides read TGTGCCAGCAGCTTGGACGGTGTACTTTCTTTCTCTGGAAACACCATATATTTT.

The chain combines TRBV5-6 with TRBJ2-1; no firm D call. The germline V and J ends were trimmed by 0 bases and 0 bases, with 4 bases remaining between them. The germline V gene has CDR1 SGHDT and CDR2 YYEEEE. The CDR3 consists of 14 residues. The CDR3 DNA reads as TGTGCCAGCAGCTTGGACGGCTCCTACAATGAGCAGTTCTTC. It specifies CASSLDGSYNEQFF.

V and J are TRBV28 and TRBJ1-1; perhaps TRBD1 as D (5 bases). The germline V and J ends were trimmed by 6 bases and 0 bases, with 14 bases remaining between them. Germline V gene lookup returns CDR1 MDHEN and CDR2 SYDVKM. The CDR3 has 15 residues. The CDR3 loop reads CASRERQTMNTEAFF. CDR3 nucleotides: TGTGCCAGCAGAGAAAGACAGACGATGAACACTGAAGCTTTCTTT. Full variable domain (remainder filled in from reference TRBV28 and TRBJ1-1): DVKVTQSSRYLVKRTGEKVFLECVQDMDHENMFWYRQDPGLGLRLIYFSYDVKMKEKGDIPEGYSVSREKKERFSLILESASTNQTSMYLCASRERQTMNTEAFFGQGTRLTVV.

The genes are TRBV5-1 and TRBJ1-2, with a possible D match to TRBD1 (5 bases). Trimming took off 0 bases at V and 9 bases at J, with 18 bases between the two ends. CDR1 and CDR2 (germline): SGHRS, YFSETQ. This CDR3 spans 15 amino acids. CDR3 nucleotide sequence: TGCGCCAGCAGCTTGGCGGGGAGGGGACCGGGCCGCTACACCTTC. Protein sequence: CASSLAGRGPGRYTF.

This chain uses TRBV28 with TRBJ2-3; maybe TRBD2 (7 bases). Germline assignment: CDR1 MDHEN and CDR2 SYDVKM. V was shortened by 2 bases and J by 2 bases, with 20 bases between the two germline ends. This CDR3 has 18 amino acids. The CDR3 DNA is TGTGCCAGCAGTTTACAATCCTCGGGGCGGGGGCCCACAGATACGCAGTATTTT. It codes for CASSLQSSGRGPTDTQYF.

This clone was observed a single time. V gene TRBV30 combines with J gene TRBJ1-3; TRBD1 is a possible D gene (6 bases). Germline loops: CDR1 GTSNPN, CDR2 SVGIG (reference sequence). Trimming shortened V by 2 bases and J by 2 bases, and 10 bases separated the two germline ends. The CDR3 has 14 amino acids. DNA for the CDR3: TGTGCCTGGAGTATTAACAGGGCTGGAAACACCATATATTTT. Residues: CAWSINRAGNTIYF. Full variable domain (rest looked up from reference TRBV30 and TRBJ1-3): SQTIHQWPATLVQPVGSPLSLECTVEGTSNPNLYWYRQAAGRGLQLLFYSVGIGQISSEVPQNLSASRPQDRQFILSSKKLLLSDSGFYLCAWSINRAGNTIYFGEGSWLTVV.

This rearrangement joins TRBV3-1 (or the pseudogene TRBV3-2) to TRBJ2-5, with TRBD2 identical over 10 bases. Germline V gives CDR1 LGHDT, CDR2 YNNKEL (reference sequence). This CDR3 contains 16 residues. The junction had 8 bases not matched to a gene; V was cut back by 4 bases and J by 3 bases. The CDR3 DNA reads TGTGCCAGCAGCCCGGACGATCTAGCGGGGGAAGAGACCCAGTACTTC. Protein: CASSPDDLAGEETQYF.

V usage is TRBV15 and J usage is TRBJ2-2; D possibly corresponds to TRBD1 (6 bases). V shed 7 bases and J shed 2 bases, with 11 bases lying between them. CDR3 length equals 14 residues. The V gene's germline CDR1 is LNHNV and CDR2 YYDKDF (reference sequence). CDR3 sequence: CATTGRGNTGELFF. Here the CDR3 DNA reads TGTGCCACCACCGGCAGGGGAAACACCGGGGAGCTGTTTTTT.

V usage is TRBV5-1 and J usage is TRBJ2-1; D unclear. The CDR3 contains 12 residues. With 1 base removed from V and 9 bases from J, the gap between germline ends came to 8 bases. Looked up from germline, CDR1 is SGHRS and CDR2 is YFSETQ. For the CDR3, the DNA is TGCGCCAGCAGCTTGAACTATGGTGAGCAGTTCTTC. Its translation: CASSLNYGEQFF. Supplemented by reference TRBV5-1 and TRBJ2-1, the full variable domain reads KAGVTQTPRYLIKTRGQQVTLSCSPISGHRSVSWYQQTPGQGLQFLFEYFSETQRNKGNFPGRFSGRQFSNSRSEMNVSTLELGDSALYLCASSLNYGEQFFGPGTRLTVL.

V gene TRBV4-2 combines with J gene TRBJ1-4, with D possibly matching TRBD1 (5 bases). V dropped 3 bases and J dropped 3 bases, with 17 bases sitting between them. Germline V lookup: CDR1 LGHNA, CDR2 YNFKEQ. The CDR3 is 17 amino acids. The chain's CDR3 is CASSHRGEDGANEKLFF. The CDR3 DNA sequence: TGTGCCAGCAGCCACCGAGGGGAGGACGGCGCTAATGAAAAACTGTTTTTT.

The genes are TRBV2 and TRBJ2-5; D may be TRBD2 (5 bases). V was clipped by 7 bases and J by 1 base, with 16 bases between them. Germline CDR1 reads SNHLY; CDR2 reads FYNNEI. This CDR3 has 15 amino acids. The CDR3 is CASKIGLGSQETQYF. CDR3 nucleotide sequence: TGTGCCAGCAAGATAGGTTTGGGGAGCCAAGAGACCCAGTACTTC.

This clone was found once. The CDR3 DNA reads as TGTGCCATCAGTGAAGCGCAGAACTATGGCTACACCTTC. Its translation is CAISEAQNYGYTF. This sequence joins TRBV10-3 and TRBJ1-2; D unclear. Germline V CDR1 and CDR2: ENHRY, SYGVKD. Trimming cost V 3 bases and J 2 bases, with 7 bases left between them. The CDR3 sequence is 13 residues long.

This chain connects TRBV7-9 to TRBJ1-1; tentatively, D is TRBD1 (6 bases). Looked up from germline, CDR1 is SEHNR and CDR2 is FQNEAQ (reference sequence). The ends were cut back, 6 bases at V and 1 base at J, with 9 bases in the middle. The CDR3 totals 13 residues. DNA of the CDR3: TGTGCCAGCAGGCAAGGGGGGAACACTGAAGCTTTCTTT. Residues: CASRQGGNTEAFF.

J is TRBJ1-5 and V is TRBV5-1; TRBD1 matches at 10 bases. The germline gives CDR1 SGHRS, CDR2 YFSETQ. V trimming: 5 bases; J trimming: 4 bases; junction bases outside the gene matches: 3. CDR3 length: 14 amino acids. The CDR3 region has the DNA TGCGCCAGCAGTTCGGGACAGGGGAATCAGCCCCAGCATTTT. Its translation: CASSSGQGNQPQHF.